The 24 T cell receptor beta chains given below trace back to one sample, sequenced in a study of human T cells and chemical hapten exposure. TCRdb reanalysed the RACE reads using MiXCR and keeps one entry per CDR3 protein. Of under 75,000 distinct CDR3 sequences in the sample, around 10% were seen once. As for time point: patch test 3, about 24 weeks after DPC sensitization. Specified treatment: therapeutic diphenylcyclopropenone sensitization with weekly scalp DPC. Sequencing was performed on whole blood, taken in connection with sensitization to the hapten diphenylcyclopropenone (DPC). All receptors derive from a woman between 45 and 60 years old with alopecia areata. Some clones in this sample may be carry-over from other donors' samples.

This clonotype appeared a few times. This chain joins TRBV4-2 and TRBJ2-3; TRBD2 agrees at 15 bases. V shed 1 base and J 4 bases; nucleotides not matched to a gene: 6. CDR1 is LGHNA, CDR2 YNFKEQ, per germline. The CDR3 consists of 18 residues. The CDR3 DNA sequence: TGTGCCAGCAGCCAAGGAGGCGGACTAGCGGGGGGGGCAGATACGCAGTATTTT. This sequence encodes CASSQGGGLAGGADTQYF.

This clonotype was counted ten times or more. The chain recombines TRBV6-2 or TRBV6-3 with TRBJ1-5; no clear D. Germline CDR1 MNHEY, CDR2 SVGEGT. This CDR3 contains 14 residues. V lost 2 bases, J lost 5 bases, and 10 bases lay in between. The CDR3 region has the DNA TGTGCCAGCAGTTACGAGGGTCGGGATCAGCCCCAGCATTTT. This translates into CASSYEGRDQPQHF.

With regard to this clonotype: A much larger clone sits a single nucleotide away, making a read error possible. The J gene is TRBJ1-2, the V gene TRBV4-3; 7 bases fit TRBD1. This CDR3 contains 14 residues. CDR1 is LGHNA and CDR2 is YSLEER in the germline V gene. The CDR3 coding sequence is TGCGCCAGCTGCCAGACAGGGCCGGGCTATGGCTACACCTTC. Its protein is CASCQTGPGYGYTF.

The chain uses TRBV3-1 and TRBJ1-1; possible D gene TRBD1, 5 bases. V was pared by 4 bases and J by 1 base, with 25 bases between. Germline V gives CDR1 LGHDT, CDR2 YNNKEL (reference sequence). This CDR3 is built from 19 residues. The CDR3 coding sequence is TGTGCCAGCAGCCGCACAAACCGTTACAAGGGGCGGGAGAACACTGAAGCTTTCTTT. Amino acids: CASSRTNRYKGRENTEAFF.

This clonotype was seen a few times. The V call is TRBV28, the J call TRBJ2-7, with D perhaps TRBD2 (6 bases). Trimming cost V 6 bases and J 6 bases, with 18 bases left between them. The germline V gene encodes CDR1 MDHEN and CDR2 SYDVKM. The CDR3 contains 14 residues. The CDR3 is CASRFAGLQGEQYF. The CDR3 coding sequence is TGTGCCAGCAGGTTCGCGGGACTCCAAGGCGAGCAGTACTTC.

This clonotype was counted ten times or more. The chain has TRBV9 and TRBJ2-2; D may be TRBD2 (6 bases). This CDR3 has 13 amino acids. Germline values: CDR1 SGDLS, CDR2 YYNGEE. V lost 9 bases and J 3 bases, leaving 12 bases between the germline ends. The CDR3 protein is CATCPGDTGELFF. CDR3 bases: TGTGCCACCTGTCCGGGGGACACCGGGGAGCTGTTTTTT.

The rearrangement uses TRBV5-6 and TRBJ1-1; D perhaps matches TRBD1 (5 bases). The germline gives CDR1 SGHDT, CDR2 YYEEEE. The CDR3 has 12 amino acids. V was cut by 4 bases and J by 5 bases, with 9 bases left in between. The CDR3 sequence is CASSIGGTEAFF. In nucleotides, the CDR3 is TGTGCCAGCAGCATCGGGGGGACTGAAGCTTTCTTT.

V usage is TRBV5-1 and J usage is TRBJ2-5; TRBD1 is a possible D gene (6 bases). Trimming left V 4 bases short and J 2 bases short, with 9 bases between. In germline, CDR1 is SGHRS, CDR2 YFSETQ. The CDR3 runs to 13 residues. For the CDR3, the DNA is TGCGCCAGCAGCGGTGGACAGCAAGAGACCCAGTACTTC. As protein: CASSGGQQETQYF.

The chain has TRBV29-1 and TRBJ2-1; D gene uncertain. This CDR3 comprises 13 residues. The germline V gene has CDR1 SQVTM and CDR2 ANQGSEA. Between the trimmed V and J ends, which lost 2 bases and 2 bases, there was a span of 7 bases. CDR3 residues: CSVEQAAYNEQFF. DNA for the CDR3: TGCAGCGTTGAACAGGCAGCCTACAATGAGCAGTTCTTC.

Ten or more counts support this clonotype. The V gene is TRBV29-1, the J gene TRBJ2-3; the D is unclear. Germline values: CDR1 SQVTM, CDR2 ANQGSEA. The CDR3 runs 14 residues. Trimming removed 4 bases from V and 2 bases from J, with 13 bases in between. The CDR3 loop is CSVGAGFFTDTQYF. As DNA, the CDR3 is TGCAGCGTTGGGGCAGGATTCTTCACAGATACGCAGTATTTT.

This chain links TRBV3-1 with TRBJ2-3; possibly TRBD2 for D (5 bases). The germline CDR1 and CDR2 sequences are LGHDT and YNNKEL (reference sequence). CDR3 size: 14 residues. Trimming stripped 1 base from V and 6 bases from J, with 11 bases between. The CDR3 nucleotides are TGTGCCAGCAGCCAAGCGGCCACGGGGGATACGCAGTATTTT. Its protein is CASSQAATGDTQYF.

The chain carries TRBV12-3 or TRBV12-4 and TRBJ2-2, with D possibly TRBD1 on 5 matching bases. V was clipped by 8 bases and J by 6 bases, with 10 bases between them. The CDR3 spans 12 residues. The chain's CDR3 is CASAQGPGELFF. DNA of the CDR3: TGTGCCAGCGCCCAGGGTCCCGGGGAGCTGTTTTTT.

Comment on this clonotype: Sequence at one end of the junction differs from germline and may be a read error. V and J are TRBV5-1 and TRBJ1-1, with TRBD1 matching 9 bases. The CDR3 sequence is 14 residues long. CDR1 is SGHRS and CDR2 is YFSETQ in the germline V gene. This chain's CDR3 is CASSWGQGDTEAFF. The CDR3 DNA sequence: TGCGCCAGCAGCTGGGGACAGGGAGACACTGAAGCTTTCTTC.

This clonotype was seen only a few times. The genes are TRBV10-3 and TRBJ2-1, with 7 bases matching TRBD2. The CDR3 runs to 13 residues. V shed 6 bases, J shed 3 bases, and the junction held 2 bases outside the gene matches. Germline CDR1 ENHRY, CDR2 SYGVKD. CDR3 sequence reads: CAIRGGGYNEQFF. Written as DNA, the CDR3 is TGTGCCATCAGAGGCGGGGGCTACAATGAGCAGTTCTTC.

This clonotype was detected a few times. The genes are TRBV20-1 and TRBJ2-2, with TRBD2 matching 10 bases. V gave up 5 bases and J gave up 6 bases; unmatched junction bases: 12. This CDR3 comprises 16 residues. CDR1 DFQATT and CDR2 SNEGSKA come from the germline V gene (reference sequence). The CDR3: CSALGTLAGEPGELFF. In nucleotides, the CDR3 is TGCAGTGCTTTGGGTACTCTAGCGGGAGAACCCGGGGAGCTGTTTTTT.

This clonotype has a count of ten or more. The V call is TRBV5-8, the J call TRBJ2-3; perhaps TRBD1 as D (5 bases). CDR1 and CDR2 (germline): SGHTS, YDEGEE. CDR3 length equals 14 residues. Between the trimmed V and J ends, which lost 0 bases and 4 bases, there was a span of 9 bases. Written as DNA, the CDR3 is TGTGCCAGCAGCTTGGGCAAAGGGGCAGATACGCAGTATTTT. It translates to CASSLGKGADTQYF.

At least ten counts were recorded for this clonotype. This chain joins TRBV28 and TRBJ1-2; 10 bases map to TRBD1. This CDR3 comprises 18 residues. Per the germline V gene, CDR1 is MDHEN and CDR2 is SYDVKM. The V segment lost 6 bases and the J segment 1 base; nucleotides outside the gene matches: 14. The CDR3 here is CASRQNPGQGPLNYGYTF. The CDR3 DNA follows: TGTGCCAGCAGACAAAACCCGGGACAGGGGCCTCTTAACTATGGCTACACCTTC.

This clonotype was counted between two and nine times. The gene calls are TRBV7-9 and TRBJ1-4; possible D gene TRBD1, 5 bases. This CDR3 has 16 amino acids. CDR1 is SEHNR, CDR2 FQNEAQ, per germline (reference sequence). Trimming removed 5 bases at V and 7 bases at J, with 20 bases between. CDR3 DNA sequence: TGTGCCAGCAGCCCTCGCCCTGGGGGAGCCGGTGAAAAACTGTTTTTT. Translated: CASSPRPGGAGEKLFF.

V and J are TRBV20-1 and TRBJ1-3; tentatively, D is TRBD1 (5 bases). Trimming took off 0 bases at V and 6 bases at J, with 12 bases between the two ends. CDR1 DFQATT and CDR2 SNEGSKA come from the germline V gene (reference sequence). This CDR3 spans 14 amino acids. The CDR3 loop reads CSAREAGGTNTIYF. CDR3 DNA sequence: TGCAGTGCTAGAGAGGCCGGGGGGACAAACACCATATATTTT.

This clonotype has just a few counts. The gene calls are TRBV12-3 or TRBV12-4 and TRBJ1-5, with D possibly TRBD1 on 5 matching bases. The CDR3 has 17 amino acids. Trimming took off 5 bases at V and 2 bases at J, with 19 bases between the two ends. The DNA of the CDR3 is TGTGCCAGCAGTAGGGGCACCCGGACGCGGGGCAATCAGCCCCAGCATTTT. This codes for CASSRGTRTRGNQPQHF.

The sample holds many counts of this clonotype. The V gene is TRBV6-1, the J gene TRBJ2-7; no reliable D call. CDR1 and CDR2 (germline): MNHNS, SASEGT. V was shortened by 4 bases and J by 6 bases, with 7 bases between the two germline ends. CDR3 length equals 11 residues. The CDR3 reads CASSVGSEQYF. CDR3 sequence (DNA): TGTGCCAGCAGTGTCGGGTCCGAGCAGTACTTC.

This clonotype was counted many times. V and J are TRBV20-1 and TRBJ1-2, with D maybe TRBD1 (6 bases). CDR1 and CDR2 (germline): DFQATT, SNEGSKA (reference sequence). The length of the CDR3 is 12 residues. V was shortened by 4 bases and J by 2 bases, with 8 bases between the two germline ends. The CDR3 DNA sequence: TGCAGTGCTACGGGACAAAACTATGGCTACACCTTC. Translating gives CSATGQNYGYTF.

This clonotype was counted many times. The rearrangement links TRBV13 to TRBJ1-1; TRBD1 matches 7 bases. V shed 5 bases and J 3 bases; nucleotides not matched to a gene: 6. The germline V gene has CDR1 PRHDT and CDR2 FYEKMQ (reference sequence). CDR3 length equals 14 residues. CDR3 nucleotide sequence: TGTGCCAGCAGCCTGACGAGGGGGCACACTGAAGCTTTCTTT. This encodes CASSLTRGHTEAFF.

This clonotype has more than one count but fewer than ten. The genes are TRBV11-2 and TRBJ2-3, with 8 bases that match TRBD1. The V gene end was trimmed by 4 bases and the J gene end by 5 bases; junction bases not matched to a gene: 11. The length of the CDR3 is 16 residues. The V gene's germline CDR1 is SGHAT and CDR2 FQNNGV. CDR3 loop: CASSSGQGPHGDTQYF. The DNA of the CDR3 is TGTGCCAGCAGCTCTGGACAGGGCCCGCATGGAGATACGCAGTATTTT.